A selection of T cell receptor beta chains follows, all from one sample in a study of T cells after posttransplantation cyclophosphamide. TCRdb's table, derived via immunoSEQ multiplex PCR, lists solely in-frame clones and lacks some. The sample has thousands of clones; 95% to 98% are singletons. The source material was memory CD4+ T cells sorted from PBMCs. Source of these receptors: a man aged 35 to 55 in good health, CMV-negative, and a related stem cell transplant donor. The CDR3 runs from the conserved cysteine through the conserved F or W. The order of the fields is CDR3 protein, CDR3 DNA, D gene, V gene, J gene, clone size. The D gene is left open where the match is weak. The size entry is marked missing in some rows and otherwise reads once, few, many or a size class.

cdr3_aa: CASSLGGRAYNEQFF; cdr3_nt: TGTGCCAGCAGCCTGGGCGGGAGGGCCTACAATGAGCAGTTCTTC; d_call: TRBD2; v_call: TRBV7-9; j_call: TRBJ2-1; clone_size: few
cdr3_aa: CASSAETNTEAFF; cdr3_nt: TGTGCCAGCAGTGCGGAGACGAACACTGAAGCTTTCTTT; d_call: -; v_call: TRBV2; j_call: TRBJ1-1; clone_size: -
cdr3_aa: CASSPLVGGRGGETQYF; cdr3_nt: TGTGCCAGCTCACCGCTCGTAGGGGGCCGGGGCGGAGAGACCCAGTACTTC; d_call: TRBD1; v_call: TRBV18; j_call: TRBJ2-5; clone_size: -
cdr3_aa: CASSQAAGQGGDYEQYF; cdr3_nt: TGTGCCAGCAGCCAAGCGGCGGGACAGGGGGGTGACTACGAGCAGTACTTC; d_call: TRBD1; v_call: TRBV4-2; j_call: TRBJ2-7; clone_size: -
cdr3_aa: CASSFSLGGRRGYEQYF; cdr3_nt: TGTGCCAGCAGTTTTTCCCTCGGCGGGAGGAGAGGCTACGAGCAGTACTTC; d_call: TRBD2; v_call: TRBV28; j_call: TRBJ2-7; clone_size: -
cdr3_aa: CASSQGLAGVNNEQFF; cdr3_nt: TGTGCCAGCTCTCAGGGACTAGCGGGAGTTAACAATGAGCAGTTCTTC; d_call: TRBD2; v_call: TRBV18; j_call: TRBJ2-1; clone_size: -
cdr3_aa: CASSLGRSNQPQHF; cdr3_nt: TGTGCCAGCAGCTTAGGGCGGAGCAATCAGCCCCAGCATTTT; d_call: -; v_call: TRBV7-6; j_call: TRBJ1-5; clone_size: -
cdr3_aa: CASNGLASVYEQYF; cdr3_nt: TGTGCCAGCAACGGACTAGCGAGTGTCTACGAGCAGTACTTC; d_call: TRBD2; v_call: TRBV2; j_call: TRBJ2-7; clone_size: -
cdr3_aa: CSVQDGGNTEAFF; cdr3_nt: TGCAGCGTTCAAGACGGGGGGAACACTGAAGCTTTCTTT; d_call: -; v_call: TRBV29-1; j_call: TRBJ1-1; clone_size: -
cdr3_aa: CASIGQPKSYGYTF; cdr3_nt: TGTGCCAGCATCGGTCAACCAAAAAGCTATGGCTACACCTTC; d_call: -; v_call: TRBV28; j_call: TRBJ1-2; clone_size: -
cdr3_aa: CASSVSGSTDTQYF; cdr3_nt: TGTGCCAGCAGCGTCAGCGGGAGCACAGATACGCAGTATTTT; d_call: -; v_call: TRBV9; j_call: TRBJ2-3; clone_size: -
cdr3_aa: CASSLGVGGQPYNEQFF; cdr3_nt: TGCGCCAGCAGCTTGGGGGTCGGGGGGCAGCCCTACAATGAGCAGTTCTTC; d_call: -; v_call: TRBV5-1; j_call: TRBJ2-1; clone_size: -
cdr3_aa: CASGETGPYEQYF; cdr3_nt: TGTGCCAGCGGGGAGACAGGGCCTTACGAGCAGTACTTC; d_call: TRBD1; v_call: TRBV6-1; j_call: TRBJ2-7; clone_size: -
cdr3_aa: CAISWGVGETQYF; cdr3_nt: TGTGCCATCTCCTGGGGGGTGGGGGAGACCCAGTACTTC; d_call: -; v_call: TRBV10-3; j_call: TRBJ2-5; clone_size: -
cdr3_aa: CATSRDQGRVTWYGYTF; cdr3_nt: TGTGCCACCAGCAGAGATCAGGGCAGGGTGACCTGGTATGGCTACACCTTC; d_call: -; v_call: TRBV15; j_call: TRBJ1-2; clone_size: -
cdr3_aa: CASTGGGFSNQPQHF; cdr3_nt: TGTGCCAGCACTGGGGGGGGCTTTAGCAATCAGCCCCAGCATTTT; d_call: -; v_call: TRBV19; j_call: TRBJ1-5; clone_size: -
cdr3_aa: CASSLTGEQPQHF; cdr3_nt: TGTGCCAGTAGTCTGACAGGGGAGCAGCCCCAGCATTTT; d_call: TRBD1; v_call: TRBV19; j_call: TRBJ1-5; clone_size: -
cdr3_aa: CASSVRDGVIYEQYF; cdr3_nt: TGTGCCAGCAGCGTGCGGGACGGAGTAATCTACGAGCAGTACTTC; d_call: -; v_call: TRBV7-2; j_call: TRBJ2-7; clone_size: once
cdr3_aa: CASRSAGGYQETQYF; cdr3_nt: TGTGCCAGCAGATCGGCCGGAGGGTACCAAGAGACCCAGTACTTC; d_call: -; v_call: TRBV6-1; j_call: TRBJ2-5; clone_size: -
cdr3_aa: CSVSGGGARNTGELFF; cdr3_nt: TGCAGCGTTAGTGGAGGGGGGGCGCGGAACACCGGGGAGCTGTTTTTT; d_call: -; v_call: TRBV29-1; j_call: TRBJ2-2; clone_size: -
cdr3_aa: CASSRDRASSEKLFF; cdr3_nt: TGTGCCAGCAGCCGGGACAGGGCTTCAAGTGAAAAACTGTTTTTT; d_call: TRBD1; v_call: TRBV25-1; j_call: TRBJ1-4; clone_size: -
cdr3_aa: CASTEVLRAELFF; cdr3_nt: TGTGCCAGCACCGAAGTGTTGCGTGCGGAGCTGTTTTTT; d_call: -; v_call: TRBV6-1; j_call: TRBJ2-2; clone_size: -
cdr3_aa: CASSPSTGPYGYTF; cdr3_nt: TGTGCCAGCAGCCCCTCGACAGGGCCCTATGGCTACACCTTC; d_call: TRBD1; v_call: TRBV14; j_call: TRBJ1-2; clone_size: -
cdr3_aa: CASSGQLPGVTGELFF; cdr3_nt: TGTGCCAGCAGTGGACAGCTCCCCGGGGTCACCGGGGAGCTGTTTTTT; d_call: -; v_call: TRBV28; j_call: TRBJ2-2; clone_size: once
cdr3_aa: CASSFGGGIDEQFF; cdr3_nt: TGTGCCAGCAGCTTTGGAGGGGGCATCGATGAGCAGTTCTTC; d_call: -; v_call: TRBV7-2; j_call: TRBJ2-1; clone_size: -
cdr3_aa: CASSIALIGRKLFF; cdr3_nt: TGTGCCAGCAGTATTGCATTAATTGGCCGAAAACTGTTTTTT; d_call: -; v_call: TRBV28; j_call: TRBJ1-4; clone_size: -
cdr3_aa: CASSFRADTEAFF; cdr3_nt: TGTGCCAGCAGCTTCAGGGCAGACACTGAAGCTTTCTTT; d_call: -; v_call: TRBV7-6; j_call: TRBJ1-1; clone_size: -
cdr3_aa: CASSLGAASHYEQYF; cdr3_nt: TGCGCCAGCAGCTTGGGGGCAGCCAGCCACTACGAGCAGTACTTC; d_call: -; v_call: TRBV5-1; j_call: TRBJ2-7; clone_size: -
cdr3_aa: CASGSGTDQETQYF; cdr3_nt: TGTGCTAGTGGCTCCGGGACAGATCAAGAGACCCAGTACTTC; d_call: TRBD1; v_call: TRBV12-5; j_call: TRBJ2-5; clone_size: -
cdr3_aa: CASSPRQGQETQYF; cdr3_nt: TGTGCCAGCAGCCCCCGACAGGGCCAAGAGACCCAGTACTTC; d_call: TRBD1; v_call: TRBV6-4; j_call: TRBJ2-5; clone_size: once
cdr3_aa: CASNPGDTQYF; cdr3_nt: TGTGCCAGCAATCCCGGGGATACGCAGTATTTT; d_call: -; v_call: TRBV21-1; j_call: TRBJ2-3; clone_size: -
cdr3_aa: CASSSWTGGNTGELFF; cdr3_nt: TGCGCCAGCAGCTCCTGGACAGGGGGCAACACCGGGGAGCTGTTTTTT; d_call: TRBD1; v_call: TRBV5-1; j_call: TRBJ2-2; clone_size: -
cdr3_aa: CASSQGTGQYF; cdr3_nt: TGTGCCAGCAGTCAAGGGACAGGGCAGTACTTC; d_call: TRBD1; v_call: TRBV6-6; j_call: TRBJ2-7; clone_size: -
cdr3_aa: CSAGGTYQETQYF; cdr3_nt: TGCAGCGCTGGGGGGACGTACCAAGAGACCCAGTACTTC; d_call: -; v_call: TRBV29-1; j_call: TRBJ2-5; clone_size: once
cdr3_aa: CASSYRGGEKLFF; cdr3_nt: TGTGCCAGCAGTTACAGGGGAGGTGAAAAACTGTTTTTT; d_call: -; v_call: TRBV6-6; j_call: TRBJ1-4; clone_size: -
cdr3_aa: CASSVDTYGYTF; cdr3_nt: TGTGCCAGCAGTGTGGACACCTATGGCTACACCTTC; d_call: -; v_call: TRBV2; j_call: TRBJ1-2; clone_size: -
cdr3_aa: CASRTNIGTKQGGYTF; cdr3_nt: TGTGCCAGCAGAACGAATATCGGGACGAAACAGGGTGGCTACACCTTC; d_call: -; v_call: TRBV27; j_call: TRBJ1-2; clone_size: -
cdr3_aa: CASSLSSGGFGNIQYF; cdr3_nt: TGTGCCAGCAGCTTATCTTCGGGAGGATTTGGAAACATTCAGTACTTC; d_call: TRBD2; v_call: TRBV7-2; j_call: TRBJ2-4; clone_size: -
cdr3_aa: CASSIFQGAREQYF; cdr3_nt: TGTGCCAGTAGTATATTCCAGGGGGCACGCGAGCAGTACTTC; d_call: TRBD1; v_call: TRBV19; j_call: TRBJ2-7; clone_size: -
cdr3_aa: CASSREAIASYEQYF; cdr3_nt: TGTGCCAGCAGCCGAGAGGCAATTGCCTCCTACGAGCAGTACTTC; d_call: -; v_call: TRBV7-8; j_call: TRBJ2-7; clone_size: -
cdr3_aa: CASSQEITGQTATGNTIYF; cdr3_nt: TGCGCCAGCAGCCAAGAAATCACGGGACAGACGGCAACTGGAAACACCATATATTTT; d_call: TRBD1; v_call: TRBV4-1; j_call: TRBJ1-3; clone_size: once
cdr3_aa: CASSLARQGANTGELFF; cdr3_nt: TGTGCCAGCAGCTTAGCGAGGCAGGGGGCGAACACCGGGGAGCTGTTTTTT; d_call: TRBD1; v_call: TRBV7-2; j_call: TRBJ2-2; clone_size: -
cdr3_aa: CASSLGSTGSGNTIYF; cdr3_nt: TGTGCCAGCAGCTTAGGTTCCACAGGGTCTGGAAACACCATATATTTT; d_call: -; v_call: TRBV7-3; j_call: TRBJ1-3; clone_size: -
cdr3_aa: CASNPGDPKAEKLFF; cdr3_nt: TGTGCCAGCAACCCAGGGGACCCTAAGGCGGAAAAACTGTTTTTT; d_call: -; v_call: TRBV28; j_call: TRBJ1-4; clone_size: -
cdr3_aa: CASSRGSVLYQETQYF; cdr3_nt: TGTGCCAGCAGCCGCGGCAGCGTACTCTACCAAGAGACCCAGTACTTC; d_call: -; v_call: TRBV11-2; j_call: TRBJ2-5; clone_size: -